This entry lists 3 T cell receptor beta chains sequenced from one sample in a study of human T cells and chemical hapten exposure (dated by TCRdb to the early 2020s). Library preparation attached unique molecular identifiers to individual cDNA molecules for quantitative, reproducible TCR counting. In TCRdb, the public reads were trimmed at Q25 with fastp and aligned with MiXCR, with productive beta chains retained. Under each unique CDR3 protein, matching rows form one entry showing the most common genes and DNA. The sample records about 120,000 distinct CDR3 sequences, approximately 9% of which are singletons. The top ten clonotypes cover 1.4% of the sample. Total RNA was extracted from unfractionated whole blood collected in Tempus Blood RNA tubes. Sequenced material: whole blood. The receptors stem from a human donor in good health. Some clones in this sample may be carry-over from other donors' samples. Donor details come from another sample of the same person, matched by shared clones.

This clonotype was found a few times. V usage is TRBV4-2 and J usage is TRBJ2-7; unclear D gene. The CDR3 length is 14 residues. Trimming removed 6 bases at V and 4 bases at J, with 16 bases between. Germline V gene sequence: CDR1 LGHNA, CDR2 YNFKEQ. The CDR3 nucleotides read TGTGCCAGCAGTGCAGATCCTCAGGATTACGAGCAGTACTTC. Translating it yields CASSADPQDYEQYF.

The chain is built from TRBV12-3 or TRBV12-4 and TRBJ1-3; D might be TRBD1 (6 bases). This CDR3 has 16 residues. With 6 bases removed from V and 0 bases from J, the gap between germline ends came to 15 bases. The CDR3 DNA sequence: TGTGCCAGCAGACCCTTCCTGGACAGCTCTGGAAACACCATATATTTT. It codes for CASRPFLDSSGNTIYF.

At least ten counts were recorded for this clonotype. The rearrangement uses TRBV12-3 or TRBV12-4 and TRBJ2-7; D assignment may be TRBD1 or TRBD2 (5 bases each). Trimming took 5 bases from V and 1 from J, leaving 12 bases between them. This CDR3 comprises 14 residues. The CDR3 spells CASSPGTVSYEQYF. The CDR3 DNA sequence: TGTGCCAGCAGTCCCGGGACGGTTTCCTACGAGCAGTACTTC.